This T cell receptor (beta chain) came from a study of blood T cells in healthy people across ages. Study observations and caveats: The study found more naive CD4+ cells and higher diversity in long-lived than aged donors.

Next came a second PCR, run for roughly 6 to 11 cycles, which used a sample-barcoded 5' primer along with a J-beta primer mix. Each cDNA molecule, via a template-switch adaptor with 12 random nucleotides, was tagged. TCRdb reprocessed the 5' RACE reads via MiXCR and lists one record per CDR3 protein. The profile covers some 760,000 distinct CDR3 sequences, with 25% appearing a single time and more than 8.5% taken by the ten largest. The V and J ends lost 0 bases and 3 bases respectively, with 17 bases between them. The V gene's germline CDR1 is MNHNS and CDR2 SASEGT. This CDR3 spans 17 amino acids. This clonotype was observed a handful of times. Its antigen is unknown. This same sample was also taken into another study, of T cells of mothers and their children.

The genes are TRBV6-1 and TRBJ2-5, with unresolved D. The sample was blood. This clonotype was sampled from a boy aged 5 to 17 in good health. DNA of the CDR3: TGTGCCAGCAGTGAAGCGCCGACGTGGGTACCCAAAGAGACCCAGTACTTC. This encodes CASSEAPTWVPKETQYF.